This TCR beta chain was identified in a study of T cells in Graves' hyperthyroidism and ophthalmopathy. Across the whole study: Staff took peripheral blood when the initial diagnosis was made, before any treatment began. General study points: With a median lead of roughly 6.2 months before onset, the model predicted ophthalmopathy. Ophthalmopathy was separated from stable hyperthyroidism by a 13 V-J model.

Germline V CDR1 and CDR2: SGHAT, FQNNGV. The CDR3 runs 15 residues. The germline V and J ends were trimmed by 4 bases and 11 bases, with 23 bases remaining between them. There are many counts of this clonotype. Its cognate antigen is unknown. TCR beta CDR3 regions were amplified from RNA. With the HTBI primer set, the TCR CDR3 went through a first round of RT-PCR. TCRdb analysed the multiplex PCR reads with MiXCR anew, one entry per CDR3 protein. The repertoire consists of 360,000 or so distinct CDR3 sequences, with 15% to 20% occurring once and the leading ten covering roughly a sixth. Together with thyroid ultrasound, orbital computed tomography, serum thyroxine and TRAb, clinical symptoms were used for diagnoses.

This receptor was obtained from a woman in her thirties or forties with Graves' ophthalmopathy. The rearrangement uses TRBV11-2 and TRBJ1-1; D is unresolved. Sequencing used blood. CDR3 protein: CASSSSRGPGIRAFF. CDR3 DNA sequence: TGTGCCAGCAGCTCCAGCCGAGGGCCCGGAATCAGGGCTTTCTTT.